This T cell receptor beta chain was captured by sequencing in a study of PD-1 blockade in classical Hodgkin lymphoma. Study overall: Nivolumab dosed at 3 mg/kg went to patients intravenously every 2 weeks. The study's findings and limits: Diversity in CD4+ TCRs, unlike that measured in CD8+ TCRs, had risen significantly by C4D1. Nivolumab initiation under 1 year post-ASCT meant exclusion. Reported baseline diversity: healthy donors highest, relapsed/refractory patients lowest.

This CDR3 has 16 residues. V lost 5 bases and J 1 base, leaving 17 bases between the germline ends. Per germline, CDR1 SGHAT and CDR2 FQNNGV. Details on this clone: What it binds is not known.

Every patient relapsed after autologous stem cell transplantation, and brentuximab vedotin exposure varied. Profiled with immunoSEQ multiplex PCR; TCRdb holds only in-frame clones, not every one. This table has about 94,000 clones, roughly nine tenths appearing once. Sequenced here: peripheral blood mononuclear cells (PBMCs), sampled before the second cycle of nivolumab. This chain connects TRBV11-2 to TRBJ1-1, with D perhaps TRBD1 (6 bases). This sequence was found in a human donor with classical Hodgkin lymphoma. CDR3 loop: CASSHSYRGANTEAFF. In nucleotides, the CDR3 is TGTGCCAGCAGCCACAGTTATCGGGGGGCGAACACTGAAGCTTTCTTT.